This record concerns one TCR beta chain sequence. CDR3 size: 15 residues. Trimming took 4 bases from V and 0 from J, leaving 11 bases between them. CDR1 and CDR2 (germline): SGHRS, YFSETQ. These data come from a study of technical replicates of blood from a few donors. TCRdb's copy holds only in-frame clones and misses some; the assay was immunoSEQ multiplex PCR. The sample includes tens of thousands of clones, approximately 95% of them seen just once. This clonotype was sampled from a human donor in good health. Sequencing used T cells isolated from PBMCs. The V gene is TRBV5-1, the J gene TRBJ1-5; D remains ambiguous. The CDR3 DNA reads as TGCGCCAGCAGCCCGACGGGGTATAGCAATCAGCCCCAGCATTTT. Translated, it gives CASSPTGYSNQPQHF. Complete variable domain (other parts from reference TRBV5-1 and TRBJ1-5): KAGVTQTPRYLIKTRGQQVTLSCSPISGHRSVSWYQQTPGQGLQFLFEYFSETQRNKGNFPGRFSGRQFSNSRSEMNVSTLELGDSALYLCASSPTGYSNQPQHFGDGTRLSIL.